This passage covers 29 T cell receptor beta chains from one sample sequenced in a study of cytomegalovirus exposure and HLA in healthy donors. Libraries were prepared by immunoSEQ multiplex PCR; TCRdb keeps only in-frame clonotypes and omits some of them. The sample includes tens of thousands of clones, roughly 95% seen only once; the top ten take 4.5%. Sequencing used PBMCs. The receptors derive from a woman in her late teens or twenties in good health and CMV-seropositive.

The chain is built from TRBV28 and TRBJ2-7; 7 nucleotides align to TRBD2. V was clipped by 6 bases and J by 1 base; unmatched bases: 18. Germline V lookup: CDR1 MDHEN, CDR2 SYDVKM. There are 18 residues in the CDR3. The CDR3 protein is CASSLDYSVGRESYEQYF. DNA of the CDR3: TGTGCCAGCAGCCTCGACTATTCGGTGGGGAGGGAATCCTACGAGCAGTACTTC.

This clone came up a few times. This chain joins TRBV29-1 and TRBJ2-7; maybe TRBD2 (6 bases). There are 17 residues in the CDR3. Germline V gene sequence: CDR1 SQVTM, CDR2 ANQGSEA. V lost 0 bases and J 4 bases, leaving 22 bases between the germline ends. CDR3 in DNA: TGCAGCGTTGAAGATCCTCTCGGCCCGGAGGGTTCTTACGAGCAGTACTTC. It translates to CSVEDPLGPEGSYEQYF.

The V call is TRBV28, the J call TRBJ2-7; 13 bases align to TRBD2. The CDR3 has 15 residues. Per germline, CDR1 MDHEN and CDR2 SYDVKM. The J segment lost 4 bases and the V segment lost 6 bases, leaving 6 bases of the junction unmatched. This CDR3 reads CASSVLAGGPYEQYF. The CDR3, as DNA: TGTGCCAGCAGCGTACTAGCGGGAGGGCCGTACGAGCAGTACTTC.

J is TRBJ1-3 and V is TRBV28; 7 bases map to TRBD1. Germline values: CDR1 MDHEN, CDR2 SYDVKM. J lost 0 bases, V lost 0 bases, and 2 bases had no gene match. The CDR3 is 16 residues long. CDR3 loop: CASSLWTGLSGNTIYF. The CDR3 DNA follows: TGTGCCAGCAGTTTATGGACAGGGCTCTCTGGAAACACCATATATTTT.

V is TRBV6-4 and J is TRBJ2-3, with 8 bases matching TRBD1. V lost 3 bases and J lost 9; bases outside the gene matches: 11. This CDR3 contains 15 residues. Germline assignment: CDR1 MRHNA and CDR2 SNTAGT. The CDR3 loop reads CASSERGQGFRTQYF. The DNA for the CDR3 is TGTGCCAGCAGTGAGAGAGGACAGGGCTTTCGAACGCAGTATTTT.

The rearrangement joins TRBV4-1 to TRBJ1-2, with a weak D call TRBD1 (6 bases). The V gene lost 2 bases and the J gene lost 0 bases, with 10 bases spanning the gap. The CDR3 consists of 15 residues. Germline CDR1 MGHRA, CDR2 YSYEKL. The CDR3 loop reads CASSQPRTANYGYTF. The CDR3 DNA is TGCGCCAGCAGCCAACCGAGGACAGCTAACTATGGCTACACCTTC.

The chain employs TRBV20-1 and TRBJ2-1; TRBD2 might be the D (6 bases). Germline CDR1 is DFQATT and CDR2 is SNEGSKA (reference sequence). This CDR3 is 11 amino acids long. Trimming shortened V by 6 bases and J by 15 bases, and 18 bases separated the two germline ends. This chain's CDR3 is CSALGSERGFF. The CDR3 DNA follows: TGCAGTGCCCTCGGGAGCGAGAGAGGGTTCTTC.

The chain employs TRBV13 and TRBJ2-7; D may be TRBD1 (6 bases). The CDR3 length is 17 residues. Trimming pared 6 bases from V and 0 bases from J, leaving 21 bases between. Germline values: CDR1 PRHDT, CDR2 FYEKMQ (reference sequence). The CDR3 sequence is CASSPGTPKGGSYEQYF. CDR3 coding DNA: TGTGCCAGCAGTCCCGGGACCCCAAAAGGGGGCTCCTACGAGCAGTACTTC. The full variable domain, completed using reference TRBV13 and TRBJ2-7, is AAGVIQSPRHLIKEKRETATLKCYPIPRHDTVYWYQQGPGQDPQFLISFYEKMQSDKGSIPDRFSAQQFSDYHSELNMSSLELGDSALYFCASSPGTPKGGSYEQYFGPGTRLTVT.

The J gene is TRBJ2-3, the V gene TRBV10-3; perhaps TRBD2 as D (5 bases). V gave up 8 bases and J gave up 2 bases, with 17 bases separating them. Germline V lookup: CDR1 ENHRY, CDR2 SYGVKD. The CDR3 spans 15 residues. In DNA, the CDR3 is TGTGCCATCGCAATCGAAGACGGGAACACAGATACGCAGTATTTT. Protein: CAIAIEDGNTDTQYF.

CDR3 nucleotides: TGTGCCTGGTTGGGCAGGTACACTGAAGCTTTCTTT. Amino acid sequence: CAWLGRYTEAFF. V is TRBV30 and J is TRBJ1-1; no firm D call. The germline V gene has CDR1 GTSNPN and CDR2 SVGIG (reference sequence). The V gene lost 5 bases and the J gene lost 3 bases, with 10 bases spanning the gap. This CDR3 is 12 amino acids long.

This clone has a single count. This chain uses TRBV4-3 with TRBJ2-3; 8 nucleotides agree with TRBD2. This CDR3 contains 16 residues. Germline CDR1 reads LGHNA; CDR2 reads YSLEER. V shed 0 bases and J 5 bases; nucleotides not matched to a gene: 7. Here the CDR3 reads CASSQDSGTRLDTQYF. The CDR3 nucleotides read TGCGCCAGCAGCCAAGACTCCGGGACTAGACTAGATACGCAGTATTTT.

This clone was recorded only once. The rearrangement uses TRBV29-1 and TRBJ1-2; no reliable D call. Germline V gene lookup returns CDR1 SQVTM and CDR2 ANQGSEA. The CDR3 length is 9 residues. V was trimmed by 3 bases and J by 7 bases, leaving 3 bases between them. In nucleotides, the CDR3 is TGCAGCGTTGACAGTGGCTACACCTTC. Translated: CSVDSGYTF.

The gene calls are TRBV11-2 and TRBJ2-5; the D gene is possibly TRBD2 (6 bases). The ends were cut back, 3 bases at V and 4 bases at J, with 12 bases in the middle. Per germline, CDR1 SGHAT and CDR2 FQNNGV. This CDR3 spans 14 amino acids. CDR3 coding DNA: TGTGCCAGCAGCTTCGGGAGACGGGGAGAGACCCAGTACTTC. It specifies CASSFGRRGETQYF. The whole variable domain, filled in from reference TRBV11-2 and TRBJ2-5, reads EAGVAQSPRYKIIEKRQSVAFWCNPISGHATLYWYQQILGQGPKLLIQFQNNGVVDDSQLPKDRFSAERLKGVDSTLKIQPAKLEDSAVYLCASSFGRRGETQYFGPGTRLLVL.

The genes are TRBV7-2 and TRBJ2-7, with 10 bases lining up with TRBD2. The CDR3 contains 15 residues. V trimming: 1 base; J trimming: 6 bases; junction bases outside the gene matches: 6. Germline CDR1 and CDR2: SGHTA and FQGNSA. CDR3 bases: TGTGCCAGCAGCTTAGGGCTAGCGGGAGTTCCCGAGCAGTACTTC. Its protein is CASSLGLAGVPEQYF.

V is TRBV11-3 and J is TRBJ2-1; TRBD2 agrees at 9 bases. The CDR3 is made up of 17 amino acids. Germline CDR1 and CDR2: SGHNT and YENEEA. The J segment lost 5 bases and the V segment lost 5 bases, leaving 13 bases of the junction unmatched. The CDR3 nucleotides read TGTGCCAGCAGCCAAGGGACTCAGACTAGCGGTAACAATGAGCAGTTCTTC. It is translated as CASSQGTQTSGNNEQFF. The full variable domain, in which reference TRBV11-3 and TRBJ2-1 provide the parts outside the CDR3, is EAGVVQSPRYKIIEKKQPVAFWCNPISGHNTLYWYLQNLGQGPELLIRYENEEAVDDSQLPKDRFSAERLKGVDSTLKIQPAELGDSAVYLCASSQGTQTSGNNEQFFGPGTRLTVL.

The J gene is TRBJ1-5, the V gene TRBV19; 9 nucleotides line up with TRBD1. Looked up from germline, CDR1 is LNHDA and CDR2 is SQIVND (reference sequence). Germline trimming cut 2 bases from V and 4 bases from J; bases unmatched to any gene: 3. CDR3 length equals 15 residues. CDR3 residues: CASSIFGQGNQPQHF. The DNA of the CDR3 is TGTGCCAGTAGTATATTCGGACAGGGGAATCAGCCCCAGCATTTT. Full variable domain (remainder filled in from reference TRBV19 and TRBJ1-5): DGGITQSPKYLFRKEGQNVTLSCEQNLNHDAMYWYRQDPGQGLRLIYYSQIVNDFQKGDIAEGYSVSREKKESFPLTVTSAQKNPTAFYLCASSIFGQGNQPQHFGDGTRLSIL.

The CDR3 reads CASSLNRVSGGYEQYF. For the CDR3, the DNA is TGTGCCAGCAGCTTAAATCGGGTTTCAGGGGGCTACGAGCAGTACTTC. The J gene is TRBJ2-7, the V gene TRBV11-2; the match to TRBD1 covers 7 bases. The length of the CDR3 is 16 residues. V shed 2 bases, J shed 3 bases, and the junction held 10 bases outside the gene matches. Germline CDR1 is SGHAT and CDR2 is FQNNGV.

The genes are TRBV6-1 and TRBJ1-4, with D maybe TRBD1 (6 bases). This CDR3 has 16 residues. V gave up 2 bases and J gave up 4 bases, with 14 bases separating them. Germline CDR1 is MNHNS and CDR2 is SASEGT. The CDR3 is CASSESSPGVNEKLFF. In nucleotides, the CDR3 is TGTGCCAGCAGTGAATCCAGCCCAGGGGTTAATGAAAAACTGTTTTTT.

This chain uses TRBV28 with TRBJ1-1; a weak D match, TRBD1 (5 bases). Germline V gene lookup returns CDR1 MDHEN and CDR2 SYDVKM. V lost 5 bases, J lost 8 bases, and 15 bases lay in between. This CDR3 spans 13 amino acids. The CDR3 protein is CASSPLTVEEAFF. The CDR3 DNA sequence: TGTGCCAGCAGTCCTCTGACAGTCGAGGAAGCTTTCTTT.

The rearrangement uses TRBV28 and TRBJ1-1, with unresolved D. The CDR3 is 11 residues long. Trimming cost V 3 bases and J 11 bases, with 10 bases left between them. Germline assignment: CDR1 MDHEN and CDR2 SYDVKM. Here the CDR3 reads CASSLREVAFF. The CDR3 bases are TGTGCCAGCAGTTTGAGGGAGGTGGCTTTCTTT.

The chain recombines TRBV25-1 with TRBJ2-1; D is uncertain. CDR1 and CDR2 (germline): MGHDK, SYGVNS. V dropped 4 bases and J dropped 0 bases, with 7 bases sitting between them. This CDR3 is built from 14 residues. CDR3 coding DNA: TGTGCCAGCAGTGGCTTGAGCTCCTACAATGAGCAGTTCTTC. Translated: CASSGLSSYNEQFF. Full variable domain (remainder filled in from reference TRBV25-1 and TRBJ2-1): EADIYQTPRYLVIGTGKKITLECSQTMGHDKMYWYQQDPGMELHLIHYSYGVNSTEKGDLSSESTVSRIRTEHFPLTLESARPSHTSQYLCASSGLSSYNEQFFGPGTRLTVL.

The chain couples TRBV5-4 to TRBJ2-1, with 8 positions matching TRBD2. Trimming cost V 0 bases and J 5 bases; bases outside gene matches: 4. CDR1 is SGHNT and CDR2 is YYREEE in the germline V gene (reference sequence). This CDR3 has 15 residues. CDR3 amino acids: CASSLVAGSNNEQFF. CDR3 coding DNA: TGTGCCAGCAGCTTGGTAGCGGGAAGCAACAATGAGCAGTTCTTC.

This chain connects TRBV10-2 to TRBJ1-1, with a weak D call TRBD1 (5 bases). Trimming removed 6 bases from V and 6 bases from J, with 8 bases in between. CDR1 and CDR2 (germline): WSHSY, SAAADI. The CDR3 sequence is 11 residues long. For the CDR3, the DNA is TGCGCCAGCAGCCAGGGTTCTGAAGCTTTCTTT. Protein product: CASSQGSEAFF.

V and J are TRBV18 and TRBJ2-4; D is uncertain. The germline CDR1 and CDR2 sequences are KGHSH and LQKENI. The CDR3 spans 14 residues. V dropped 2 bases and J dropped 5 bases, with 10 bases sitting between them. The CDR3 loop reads CASSPELQENIQYF. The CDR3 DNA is TGTGCCAGCTCACCAGAGCTTCAGGAAAACATTCAGTACTTC.

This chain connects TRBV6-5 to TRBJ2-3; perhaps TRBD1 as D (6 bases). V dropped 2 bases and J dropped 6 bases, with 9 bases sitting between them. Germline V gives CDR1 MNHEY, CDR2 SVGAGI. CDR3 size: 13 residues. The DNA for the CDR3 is TGTGCCAGCAGTTACGTCAGGGGTGATACGCAGTATTTT. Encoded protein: CASSYVRGDTQYF.

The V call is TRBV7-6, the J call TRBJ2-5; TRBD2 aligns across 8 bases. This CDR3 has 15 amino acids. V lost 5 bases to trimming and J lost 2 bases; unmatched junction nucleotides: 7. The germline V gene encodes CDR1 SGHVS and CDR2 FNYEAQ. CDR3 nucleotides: TGTGCCAGCAGCCGGAGACTAGCGCCTCAAGAGACCCAGTACTTC. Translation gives CASSRRLAPQETQYF.

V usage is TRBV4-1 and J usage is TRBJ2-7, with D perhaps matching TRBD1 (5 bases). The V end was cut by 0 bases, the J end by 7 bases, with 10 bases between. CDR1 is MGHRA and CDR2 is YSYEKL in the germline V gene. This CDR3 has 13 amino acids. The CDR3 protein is CASSQDAGREQYF. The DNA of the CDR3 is TGCGCCAGCAGCCAAGACGCAGGGCGGGAGCAGTACTTC.

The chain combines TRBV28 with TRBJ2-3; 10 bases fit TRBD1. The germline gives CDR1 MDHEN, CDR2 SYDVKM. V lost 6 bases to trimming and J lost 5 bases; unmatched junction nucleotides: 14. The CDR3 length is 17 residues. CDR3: CASRQLGTGEDVDTQYF. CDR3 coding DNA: TGTGCCAGCAGGCAACTGGGGACAGGGGAGGATGTAGATACGCAGTATTTT.

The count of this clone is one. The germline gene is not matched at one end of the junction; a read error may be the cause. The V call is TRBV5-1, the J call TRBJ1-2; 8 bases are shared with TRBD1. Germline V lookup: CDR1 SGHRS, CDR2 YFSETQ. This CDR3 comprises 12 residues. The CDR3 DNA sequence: TGCGCCAGCAGCTTCCAACCGGGACAGGAACTTTTC. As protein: CASSFQPGQELF.